These 4 T cell receptor beta chains were all obtained from the same sample, sequenced in a study of control samples from healthy donors and cancer patients. Repertoires were generated with immunoSEQ multiplex PCR, while TCRdb's copy carries only in-frame clones and drops some. Found here are some 130,000 clones, 92% of them singletons; the top ten hold around 2.1%. Sequenced material: blood. The receptors shown here come from a woman aged 50 to 60 in good health.

This chain joins TRBV7-8 and TRBJ1-1; D uncertain. There are 16 residues in the CDR3. Germline assignment: CDR1 SGHVS and CDR2 FQNEAQ. V lost 5 bases and J 4 bases, leaving 20 bases between the germline ends. This CDR3 is CASSQEVGMGSTEAFF. Here the CDR3 DNA reads TGTGCCAGCAGCCAAGAGGTGGGGATGGGCTCCACTGAAGCTTTCTTT.

The chain employs TRBV6-5 and TRBJ2-5, with TRBD2 as a possible D gene (6 bases). The V gene's germline CDR1 is MNHEY and CDR2 SVGAGI. V was cut by 8 bases and J by 5 bases, with 12 bases left in between. This CDR3 has 12 amino acids. The CDR3 loop is CASGTGAETQYF. For the CDR3, the DNA is TGTGCCAGCGGAACGGGAGCGGAGACCCAGTACTTC.

This chain joins TRBV7-8 and TRBJ2-4; D tentatively fits TRBD1 or TRBD2 (8 bases each). CDR1 is SGHVS and CDR2 is FQNEAQ in the germline V gene. V was clipped by 5 bases and J by 2 bases, with 34 bases between them. This CDR3 spans 22 amino acids. CDR3 in DNA: TGTGCCAGCAGCCTTTTCGGGGGACAGGAGACTTTTGCGGGAGGTCCCAAAAACATTCAGTACTTC. Amino acids: CASSLFGGQETFAGGPKNIQYF.

This chain connects TRBV19 to TRBJ2-1; TRBD2 might be the D (6 bases). CDR1 and CDR2 (germline): LNHDA, SQIVND (reference sequence). This CDR3 contains 14 residues. The ends were cut back, 3 bases at V and 5 bases at J, with 11 bases in the middle. The CDR3 here is CASSIAGTDNEQFF. CDR3 nucleotides: TGTGCCAGTAGTATTGCGGGAACGGACAATGAGCAGTTCTTC.